The source of this T cell receptor (beta chain) is a study of shared clonotypes between healthy human individuals. V shed 5 bases, J shed 4 bases, and the junction held 5 bases outside the gene matches. CDR1 and CDR2 from the germline V gene are SGHNT and YENEEA. CDR3 size: 15 residues. A remark on this clone: The antigen remains unidentified.

Replicate PCRs from sorted subsets contained roughly 220 ng DNA, which is roughly 30,000 T cell genomes. Assay used: immunoSEQ multiplex PCR; TCRdb lists only in-frame clones, some missing. The sample has about 600,000 clones, 95% to 98% seen once. Terminally differentiated effector memory CD45RA+ cells were left out of the naive CD8 fraction, which was CD45RO-negative and positively selected for CCR7. Notes on the study in general: The sole specimen, blood, was sampled, and tissue repertoires likely differ. Clonotypes not shared had lower generation probabilities than those common to all four donors.

This chain joins TRBV11-3 and TRBJ2-5, with TRBD1 matching 12 bases. The sequenced sample was naive CD8+ T cells sorted from blood. This TCR was recovered from a man aged 25-45 years in good health. CDR3 loop: CASSPGTGGAETQYF. DNA for the CDR3: TGTGCCAGCAGCCCAGGGACAGGGGGCGCAGAGACCCAGTACTTC.